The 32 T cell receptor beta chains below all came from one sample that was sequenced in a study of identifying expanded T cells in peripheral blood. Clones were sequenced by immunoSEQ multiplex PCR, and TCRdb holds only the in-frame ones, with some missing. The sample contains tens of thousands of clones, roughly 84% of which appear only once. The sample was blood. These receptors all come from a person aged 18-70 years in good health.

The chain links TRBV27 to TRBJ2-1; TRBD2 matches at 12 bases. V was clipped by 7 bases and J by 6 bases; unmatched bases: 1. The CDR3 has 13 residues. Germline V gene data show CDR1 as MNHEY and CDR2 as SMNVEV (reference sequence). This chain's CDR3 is CASMTSGSNEQFF. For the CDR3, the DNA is TGTGCCAGCATGACTAGCGGGAGCAATGAGCAGTTCTTC.

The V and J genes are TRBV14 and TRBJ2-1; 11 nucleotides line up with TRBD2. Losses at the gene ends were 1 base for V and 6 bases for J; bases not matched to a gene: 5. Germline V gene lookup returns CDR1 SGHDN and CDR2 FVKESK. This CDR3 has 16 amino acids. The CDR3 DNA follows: TGTGCCAGCAGCCAAGCCTTAGCGGGGGGGATCAATGAGCAGTTCTTC. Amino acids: CASSQALAGGINEQFF.

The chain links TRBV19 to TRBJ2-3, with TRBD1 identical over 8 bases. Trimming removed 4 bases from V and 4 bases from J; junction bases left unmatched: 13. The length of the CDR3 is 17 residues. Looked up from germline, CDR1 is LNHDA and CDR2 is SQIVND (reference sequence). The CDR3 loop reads CASSKGQGASWPDTQYF. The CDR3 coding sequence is TGTGCCAGTAGTAAAGGACAGGGCGCTTCATGGCCAGATACGCAGTATTTT.

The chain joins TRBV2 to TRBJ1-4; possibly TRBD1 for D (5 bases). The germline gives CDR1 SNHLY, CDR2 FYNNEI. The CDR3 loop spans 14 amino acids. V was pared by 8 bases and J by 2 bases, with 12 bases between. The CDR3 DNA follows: TGTGCCAGCTCCGCGGGGGTGACTAATGAAAAACTGTTTTTT. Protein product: CASSAGVTNEKLFF.

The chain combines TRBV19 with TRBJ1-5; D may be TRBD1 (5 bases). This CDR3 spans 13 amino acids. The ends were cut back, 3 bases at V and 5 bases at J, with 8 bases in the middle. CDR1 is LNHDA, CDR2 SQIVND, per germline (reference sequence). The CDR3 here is CASSISGDQPQHF. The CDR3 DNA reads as TGTGCCAGTAGTATCTCGGGGGATCAGCCCCAGCATTTT.

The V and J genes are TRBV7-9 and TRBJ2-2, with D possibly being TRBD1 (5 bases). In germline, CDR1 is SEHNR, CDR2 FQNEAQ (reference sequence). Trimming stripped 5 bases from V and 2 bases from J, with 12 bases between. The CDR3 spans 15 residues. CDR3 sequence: CASSLGVSNTGELFF. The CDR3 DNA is TGTGCCAGCAGCCTAGGGGTCAGTAACACCGGGGAGCTGTTTTTT.

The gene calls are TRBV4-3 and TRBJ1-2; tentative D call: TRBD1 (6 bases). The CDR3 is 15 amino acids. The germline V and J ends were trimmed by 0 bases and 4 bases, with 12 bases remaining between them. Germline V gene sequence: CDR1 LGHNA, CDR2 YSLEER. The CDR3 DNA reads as TGCGCCAGCAGCCAAGATACAGGGCTGGCCTATGGCTACACCTTC. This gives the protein CASSQDTGLAYGYTF.

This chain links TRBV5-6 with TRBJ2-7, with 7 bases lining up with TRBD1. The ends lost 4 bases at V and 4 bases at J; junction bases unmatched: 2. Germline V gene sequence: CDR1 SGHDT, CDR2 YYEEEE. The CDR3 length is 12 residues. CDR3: CASSLGQYEQYF. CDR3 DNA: TGTGCCAGCAGCCTGGGACAGTACGAGCAGTACTTC.

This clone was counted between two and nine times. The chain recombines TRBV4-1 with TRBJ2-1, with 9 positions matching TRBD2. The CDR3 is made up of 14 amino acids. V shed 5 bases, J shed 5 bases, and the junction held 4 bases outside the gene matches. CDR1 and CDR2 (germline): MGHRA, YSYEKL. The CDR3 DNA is TGCGCCAGCAGCGGCGGGAGGGCCGACAATGAGCAGTTCTTC. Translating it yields CASSGGRADNEQFF.

The CDR3 DNA reads as TGTGCCAGCAGCTTGGGACGGGTCCAAGAGACCCAGTACTTC. As protein: CASSLGRVQETQYF. This chain joins TRBV5-6 and TRBJ2-5, with D unresolved. This CDR3 has 14 residues. Germline assignment: CDR1 SGHDT and CDR2 YYEEEE. The ends were cut back, 0 bases at V and 1 base at J, with 7 bases in the middle.

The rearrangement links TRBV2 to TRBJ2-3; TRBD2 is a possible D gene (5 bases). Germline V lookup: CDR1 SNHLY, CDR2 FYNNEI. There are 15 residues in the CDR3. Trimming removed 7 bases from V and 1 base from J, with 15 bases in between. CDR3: CASTSSGIRTDTQYF. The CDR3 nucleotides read TGTGCCAGCACCTCCTCCGGGATCCGCACAGATACGCAGTATTTT.

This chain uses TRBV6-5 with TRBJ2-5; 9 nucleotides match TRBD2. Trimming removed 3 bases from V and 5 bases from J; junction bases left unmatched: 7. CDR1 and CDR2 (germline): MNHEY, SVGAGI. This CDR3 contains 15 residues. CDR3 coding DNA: TGTGCCAGCAGTTATAGCGGGGGCGAGTCGGAGACCCAGTACTTC. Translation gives CASSYSGGESETQYF.

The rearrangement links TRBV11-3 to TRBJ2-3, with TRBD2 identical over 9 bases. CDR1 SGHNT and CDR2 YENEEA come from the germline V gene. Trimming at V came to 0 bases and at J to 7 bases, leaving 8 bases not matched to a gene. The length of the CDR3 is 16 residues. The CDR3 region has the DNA TGTGCCAGCAGCTTAGAGGGTAGCGGGAGTTGGTATACGCAGTATTTT. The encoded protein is CASSLEGSGSWYTQYF.

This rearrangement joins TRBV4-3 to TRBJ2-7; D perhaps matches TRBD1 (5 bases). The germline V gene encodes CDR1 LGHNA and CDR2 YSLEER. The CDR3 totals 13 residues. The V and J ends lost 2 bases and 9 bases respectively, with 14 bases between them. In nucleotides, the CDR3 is TGCGCCAGCAGCCAACTGGTAGGGGTGGGGCAGTACTTC. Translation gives CASSQLVGVGQYF.

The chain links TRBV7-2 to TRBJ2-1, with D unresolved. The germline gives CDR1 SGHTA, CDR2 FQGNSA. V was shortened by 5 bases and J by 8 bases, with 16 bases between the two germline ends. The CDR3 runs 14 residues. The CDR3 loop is CASSPWANGDEQFF. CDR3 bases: TGTGCCAGCAGCCCATGGGCCAACGGCGATGAGCAGTTCTTC.

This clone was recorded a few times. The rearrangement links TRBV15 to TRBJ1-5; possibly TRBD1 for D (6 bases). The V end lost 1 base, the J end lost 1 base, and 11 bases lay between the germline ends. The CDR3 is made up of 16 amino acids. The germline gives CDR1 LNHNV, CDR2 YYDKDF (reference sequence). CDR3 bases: TGTGCCACCAGCAGAGTTCCGGGGGCAAGCAATCAGCCCCAGCATTTT. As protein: CATSRVPGASNQPQHF.

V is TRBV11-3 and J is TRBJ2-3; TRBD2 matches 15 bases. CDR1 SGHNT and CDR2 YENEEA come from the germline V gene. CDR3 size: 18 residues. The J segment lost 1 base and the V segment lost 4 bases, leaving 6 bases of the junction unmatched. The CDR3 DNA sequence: TGTGCCAGCAGCTCGGGACTAGCGGGAGGAGGGGGCACAGATACGCAGTATTTT. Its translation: CASSSGLAGGGGTDTQYF.

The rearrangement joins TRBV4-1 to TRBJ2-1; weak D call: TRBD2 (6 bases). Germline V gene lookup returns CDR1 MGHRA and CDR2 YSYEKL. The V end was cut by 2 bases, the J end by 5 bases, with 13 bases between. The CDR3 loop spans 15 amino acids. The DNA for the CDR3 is TGCGCCAGCAGCCAATCTTTCTCGGGAGACAATGAGCAGTTCTTC. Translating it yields CASSQSFSGDNEQFF.

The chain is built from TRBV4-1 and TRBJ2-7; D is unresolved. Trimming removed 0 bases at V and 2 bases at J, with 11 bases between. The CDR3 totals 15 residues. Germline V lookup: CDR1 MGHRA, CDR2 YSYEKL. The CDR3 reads CASSQDTGGPYEQYF. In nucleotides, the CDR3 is TGCGCCAGCAGCCAAGATACGGGCGGACCCTACGAGCAGTACTTC.

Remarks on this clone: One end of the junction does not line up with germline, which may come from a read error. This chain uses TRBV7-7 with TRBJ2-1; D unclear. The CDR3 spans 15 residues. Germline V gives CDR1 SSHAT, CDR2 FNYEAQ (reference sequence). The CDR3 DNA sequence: TGTGCTAGCAGCTTAGGGTCTACTTCCTACAATGAGCAGTTCTTC. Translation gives CASSLGSTSYNEQFF.

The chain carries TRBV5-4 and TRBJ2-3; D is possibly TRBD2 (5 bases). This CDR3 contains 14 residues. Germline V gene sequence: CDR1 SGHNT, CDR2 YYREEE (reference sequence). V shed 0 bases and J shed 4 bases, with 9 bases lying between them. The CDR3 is CASSLGRGSDTQYF. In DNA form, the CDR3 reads TGTGCCAGCAGCTTGGGGCGAGGGTCAGATACGCAGTATTTT.

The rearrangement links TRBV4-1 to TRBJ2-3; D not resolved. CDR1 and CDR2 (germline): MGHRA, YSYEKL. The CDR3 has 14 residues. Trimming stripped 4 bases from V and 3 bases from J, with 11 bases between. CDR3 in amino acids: CASSRTEKTDTQYF. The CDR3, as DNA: TGCGCCAGCAGCCGAACCGAAAAGACAGATACGCAGTATTTT.

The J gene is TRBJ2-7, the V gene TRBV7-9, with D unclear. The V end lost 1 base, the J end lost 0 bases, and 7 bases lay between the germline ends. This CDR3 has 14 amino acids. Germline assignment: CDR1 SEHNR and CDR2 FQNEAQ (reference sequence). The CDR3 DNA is TGTGCCAGCAGCTTAGATCCCAACTCCTACGAGCAGTACTTC. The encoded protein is CASSLDPNSYEQYF.

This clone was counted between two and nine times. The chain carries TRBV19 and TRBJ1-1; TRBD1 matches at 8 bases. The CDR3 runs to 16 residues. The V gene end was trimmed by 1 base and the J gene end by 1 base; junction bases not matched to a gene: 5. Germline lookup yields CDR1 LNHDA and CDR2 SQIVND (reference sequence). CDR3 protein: CASSIVWTGWNTEAFF. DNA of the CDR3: TGTGCCAGTAGTATAGTTTGGACAGGGTGGAACACTGAAGCTTTCTTT.

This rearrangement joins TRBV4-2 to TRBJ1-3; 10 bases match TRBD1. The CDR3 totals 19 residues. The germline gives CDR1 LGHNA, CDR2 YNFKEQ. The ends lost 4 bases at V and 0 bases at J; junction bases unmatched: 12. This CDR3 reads CASSLKTRGQGNSGNTIYF. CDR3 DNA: TGTGCCAGCAGCCTAAAAACCCGGGGACAGGGGAACTCTGGAAACACCATATATTTT.

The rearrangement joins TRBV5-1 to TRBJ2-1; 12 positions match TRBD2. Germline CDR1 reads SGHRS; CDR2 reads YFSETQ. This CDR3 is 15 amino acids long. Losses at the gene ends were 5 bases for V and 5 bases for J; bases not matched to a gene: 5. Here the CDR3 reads CASSRTSGADNEQFF. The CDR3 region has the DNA TGCGCCAGCAGTCGGACTAGCGGGGCTGACAATGAGCAGTTCTTC.

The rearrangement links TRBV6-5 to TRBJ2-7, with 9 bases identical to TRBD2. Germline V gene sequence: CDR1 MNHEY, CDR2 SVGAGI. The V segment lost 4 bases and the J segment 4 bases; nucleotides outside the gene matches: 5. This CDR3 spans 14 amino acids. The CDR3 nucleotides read TGTGCCAGCAGTTCAGCGGGAGGTCCATACGAGCAGTACTTC. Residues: CASSSAGGPYEQYF.

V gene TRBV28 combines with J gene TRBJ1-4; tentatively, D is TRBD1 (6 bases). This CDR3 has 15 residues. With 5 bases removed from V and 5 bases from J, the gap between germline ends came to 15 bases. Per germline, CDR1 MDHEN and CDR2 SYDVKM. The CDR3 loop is CASSGPGAPNEKLFF. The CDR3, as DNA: TGTGCCAGCAGTGGCCCAGGGGCGCCCAATGAAAAACTGTTTTTT.

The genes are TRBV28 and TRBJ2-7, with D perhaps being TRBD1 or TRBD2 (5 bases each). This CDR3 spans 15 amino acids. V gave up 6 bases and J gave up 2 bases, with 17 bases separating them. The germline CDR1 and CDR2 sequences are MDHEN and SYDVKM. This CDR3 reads CASSPPGTVAYEQYF. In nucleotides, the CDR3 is TGTGCCAGCAGCCCGCCCGGGACGGTAGCCTACGAGCAGTACTTC.

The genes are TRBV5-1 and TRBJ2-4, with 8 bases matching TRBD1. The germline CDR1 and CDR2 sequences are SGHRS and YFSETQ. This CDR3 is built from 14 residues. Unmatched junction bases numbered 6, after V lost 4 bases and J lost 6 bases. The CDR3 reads CASSPTGAVNIQYF. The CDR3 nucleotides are TGCGCCAGCAGCCCGACAGGGGCGGTAAACATTCAGTACTTC.

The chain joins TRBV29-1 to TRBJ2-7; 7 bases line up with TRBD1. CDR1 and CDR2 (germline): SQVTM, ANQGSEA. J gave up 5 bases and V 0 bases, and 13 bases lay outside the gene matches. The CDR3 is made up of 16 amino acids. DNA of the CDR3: TGCAGCGTTGAAGATCCGATGGAGACAGGGTTCAACGAGCAGTACTTC. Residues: CSVEDPMETGFNEQYF.

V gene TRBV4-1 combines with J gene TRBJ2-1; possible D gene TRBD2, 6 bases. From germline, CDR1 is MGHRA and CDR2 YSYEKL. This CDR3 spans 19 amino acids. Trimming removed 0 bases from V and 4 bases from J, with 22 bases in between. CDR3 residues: CASSQDREVLAVTYNEQFF. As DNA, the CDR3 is TGCGCCAGCAGCCAAGATAGGGAGGTACTAGCAGTCACTTACAATGAGCAGTTCTTC.